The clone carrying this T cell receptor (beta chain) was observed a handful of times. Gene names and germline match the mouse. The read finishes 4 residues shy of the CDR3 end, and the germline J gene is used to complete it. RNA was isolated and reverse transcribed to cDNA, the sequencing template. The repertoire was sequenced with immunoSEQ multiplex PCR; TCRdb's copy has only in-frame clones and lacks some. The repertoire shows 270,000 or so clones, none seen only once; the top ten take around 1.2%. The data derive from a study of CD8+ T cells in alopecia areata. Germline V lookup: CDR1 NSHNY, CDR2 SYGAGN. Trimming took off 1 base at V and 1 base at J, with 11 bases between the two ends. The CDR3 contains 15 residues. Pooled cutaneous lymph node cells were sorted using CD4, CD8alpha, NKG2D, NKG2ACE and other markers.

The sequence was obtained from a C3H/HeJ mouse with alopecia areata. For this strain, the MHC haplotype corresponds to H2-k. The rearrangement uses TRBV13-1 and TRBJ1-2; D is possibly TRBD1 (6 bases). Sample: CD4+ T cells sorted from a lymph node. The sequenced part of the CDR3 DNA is TGTGCCAGCAGTGATTTGGGACACCAAAACTCC. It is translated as CASSDLGHQNS. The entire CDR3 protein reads CASSDLGHQNSDYTF.